The entry below describes one T cell receptor beta chain. These data come from a study of control samples from healthy donors and cancer patients. Some clones are missing from TCRdb's copy, which holds only in-frame ones; the method was immunoSEQ multiplex PCR. The sample records 85,000 to 95,000 clones, just over 90% being singletons. Trimming pared 7 bases from V and 2 bases from J, leaving 11 bases between. Germline V CDR1 and CDR2: MNHEY, SMNVEV (reference sequence). The CDR3 sequence is 14 residues long. V is TRBV27 and J is TRBJ1-4, with a possible D match to TRBD1 (5 bases). Sequencing used blood. The clonotype originates from a woman younger than 45 in good health. CDR3 residues: CASKTGGTNEKLFF. The CDR3 nucleotides are TGTGCCAGCAAAACTGGGGGGACTAATGAAAAACTGTTTTTT.